These 20 T cell receptor beta chains were all obtained from the same sample, sequenced in a study of blood T cell repertoires in COVID-19. The protocol was immunoSEQ multiplex PCR, while the TCRdb copy is restricted to in-frame clones and leaves out a portion. The sample contains a few hundred thousand clones, around 87% of which appear only once. The sample was peripheral blood. These receptors all stem from a woman between 55 and 75 years old with COVID-19, enrolled during active disease.

This chain uses TRBV4-3 with TRBJ1-2; D gene uncertain. V was pared by 0 bases and J by 4 bases, with 15 bases between. Germline CDR1 is LGHNA and CDR2 is YSLEER. There are 16 residues in the CDR3. The CDR3 spells CASSQEVGEGAYGYTF. Written as DNA, the CDR3 is TGCGCCAGCAGCCAAGAAGTAGGAGAGGGAGCCTATGGCTACACCTTC.

The CDR3 DNA reads as TGTGCCAGCAGCGGCAGACAGGGGACGGTGGCCGGGGAGCTGTTTTTT. This encodes CASSGRQGTVAGELFF. The rearrangement joins TRBV5-8 to TRBJ2-2; TRBD1 agrees at 8 bases. After removal of 4 bases from V and 6 bases from J, the junction contained 11 bases not matched to a gene. The CDR3 spans 16 residues. Per the germline V gene, CDR1 is SGHTS and CDR2 is YDEGEE. Full variable domain (outside the CDR3, taken from reference TRBV5-8 and TRBJ2-2): EAGVTQSPTHLIKTRGQQATLRCSPISGHTSVYWYQQALGLGLQFLLWYDEGEERNRGNFPPRFSGRQFPNYSSELNVNALELEDSALYLCASSGRQGTVAGELFFGEGSRLTVL.

The genes are TRBV21-1 and TRBJ1-5; TRBD1, the table's D call, was not compared with the DNA. TRBV21-1 is a pseudogene locus. The CDR3 runs 18 residues. The CDR3 region is CASSKLAGGHYSNQPQHF. DNA of the CDR3: TGTGCCAGCAGCAAATTAGCAGGGGGCCATTATAGCAATCAGCCCCAGCATTTT.

This clone was seen just once. The chain has TRBV3-1 (or the pseudogene TRBV3-2) and TRBJ2-7, with TRBD2 matching 8 bases. J gave up 2 bases and V 0 bases, and 6 bases lay outside the gene matches. The CDR3 extends over 16 amino acids. CDR1 and CDR2 from the germline V gene are LGHDT and YNNKEL (reference sequence). For the CDR3, the DNA is TGTGCCAGCAGCCAAGATCGGGGGGGTCTCACCTACGAGCAGTACTTC. Translation: CASSQDRGGLTYEQYF.

This chain links TRBV5-6 with TRBJ2-2; 7 bases match TRBD1. CDR1 is SGHDT, CDR2 YYEEEE, per germline. The CDR3 covers 15 residues. Losses at the gene ends were 6 bases for V and 1 base for J; bases not matched to a gene: 6. CDR3 sequence (DNA): TGTGCCAGCACCCCTGGGACAGTGAACACCGGGGAGCTGTTTTTT. It is translated as CASTPGTVNTGELFF. Filled out from reference TRBV5-6 and TRBJ2-2, the complete variable domain reads DAGVTQSPTHLIKTRGQQVTLRCSPKSGHDTVSWYQQALGQGPQFIFQYYEEEERQRGNFPDRFSGHQFPNYSSELNVNALLLGDSALYLCASTPGTVNTGELFFGEGSRLTVL.

This clone was recorded once. The CDR3: CSARSSVGYTF. In DNA, the CDR3 is TGCAGTGCTAGATCCAGCGTTGGCTACACCTTC. The chain links TRBV20-1 to TRBJ1-2; D not resolved. CDR3 length equals 11 residues. The ends were cut back, 2 bases at V and 7 bases at J, with 8 bases in the middle. The germline CDR1 and CDR2 sequences are DFQATT and SNEGSKA (reference sequence).

Points on this clone: Other nucleotide sequences from this sample produce the same CDR3. The J gene is TRBJ1-1, the V gene TRBV2, with D tentatively TRBD1 (5 bases). V was trimmed by 6 bases and J by 0 bases, leaving 8 bases between them. Germline CDR1 is SNHLY and CDR2 is FYNNEI. CDR3 length equals 13 residues. The CDR3 sequence: CASRQGLNTEAFF. CDR3 bases: TGTGCCAGCAGGCAGGGCCTGAACACTGAAGCTTTCTTT.

The rearrangement links TRBV7-3 to TRBJ2-1; D gene unclear. The V end was cut by 1 base, the J end by 6 bases, with 10 bases between. This CDR3 has 14 amino acids. Germline V lookup: CDR1 SGHTA, CDR2 FQGTGA. The CDR3 region is CASSLRWPSNEQFF. For the CDR3, the DNA is TGTGCCAGCAGCTTAAGATGGCCATCCAATGAGCAGTTCTTC.

V usage is TRBV4-2 and J usage is TRBJ1-2; 7 bases map to TRBD1. The trim removed 3 bases at V and 8 bases at J, leaving 6 bases unmatched. The germline V gene has CDR1 LGHNA and CDR2 YNFKEQ. The CDR3 has 13 residues. CDR3 amino acids: CASSQTGIEGYTF. Written as DNA, the CDR3 is TGTGCCAGCAGCCAGACAGGGATAGAGGGCTACACCTTC.

V is TRBV7-2 and J is TRBJ1-5, with D maybe TRBD1 (6 bases). This CDR3 is built from 16 residues. Between the trimmed V and J ends, which lost 2 bases and 11 bases, there was a span of 22 bases. The V gene's germline CDR1 is SGHTA and CDR2 FQGNSA. In DNA form, the CDR3 reads TGTGCCAGCAGCTTAAACCCGGGACAAGACACATCGACCCAGCATTTT. It codes for CASSLNPGQDTSTQHF.

This clone has more than one count but fewer than ten. The chain links TRBV10-3 to TRBJ2-2; D unclear. The CDR3 totals 17 residues. V was shortened by 0 bases and J by 4 bases, with 15 bases between the two germline ends. Germline V gene data show CDR1 as ENHRY and CDR2 as SYGVKD. CDR3 protein: CAISESRGRMGTGELFF. DNA for the CDR3: TGTGCCATCAGTGAGTCAAGAGGTCGGATGGGCACCGGGGAGCTGTTTTTT.

CDR3 amino acids: CASSADRTFQETQYF. CDR3 sequence (DNA): TGCGCCAGCAGCGCGGACAGGACTTTTCAAGAGACCCAGTACTTC. The chain recombines TRBV10-2 with TRBJ2-5, with TRBD1 matching over 7 bases. CDR3 length: 15 amino acids. Unmatched junction bases numbered 9, after V lost 6 bases and J lost 2 bases. The germline CDR1 and CDR2 sequences are WSHSY and SAAADI.

The chain has TRBV5-1 and TRBJ2-2; 12 nucleotides match TRBD2. This CDR3 has 19 residues. The trim removed 5 bases at V and 0 bases at J, leaving 11 bases unmatched. The germline gives CDR1 SGHRS, CDR2 YFSETQ. The CDR3 loop reads CASRLGQGTSGSNTGELFF. The DNA of the CDR3 is TGCGCCAGCAGACTAGGACAGGGGACTAGCGGGTCGAACACCGGGGAGCTGTTTTTT.

The J gene is TRBJ1-6, the V gene TRBV18; D unclear. Germline V gene sequence: CDR1 KGHSH, CDR2 LQKENI. The CDR3 sequence is 15 residues long. V lost 2 bases, J lost 7 bases, and 12 bases lay in between. The DNA for the CDR3 is TGTGCCAGCTCACCATTCCCCCAGGCCAATTCACCCCTCCACTTT. Residues: CASSPFPQANSPLHF.

This clone appeared a few times. The rearrangement links TRBV6-2 or TRBV6-3 to TRBJ1-6; D is undetermined. Germline-derived CDR1 and CDR2 are MNHEY and SVGEGT. CDR3 length: 14 residues. V shed 0 bases and J shed 7 bases, with 7 bases lying between them. CDR3 nucleotide sequence: TGTGCCAGCAGTTACTCCGCAGGAAATTCACCCCTCCACTTT. Amino acids: CASSYSAGNSPLHF.

CDR3 DNA: TGCAGCGTGAACAGGGGAAACTATGGCTACACCTTC. This sequence encodes CSVNRGNYGYTF. The chain joins TRBV29-1 to TRBJ1-2; 7 nucleotides match TRBD1. Germline lookup yields CDR1 SQVTM and CDR2 ANQGSEA. The CDR3 runs 12 residues. Trimming at V came to 6 bases and at J to 2 bases, leaving 3 bases not matched to a gene.

This sequence joins TRBV5-6 and TRBJ1-5; D call uncertain. The CDR3 is 16 residues long. Trimming removed 3 bases from V and 0 bases from J, with 13 bases in between. Germline V gene data show CDR1 as SGHDT and CDR2 as YYEEEE. CDR3 sequence reads: CASSSSQTRSNQPQHF. The DNA for the CDR3 is TGTGCCAGCAGCTCGTCCCAAACGCGTAGCAATCAGCCCCAGCATTTT.

The chain is built from TRBV19 and TRBJ1-6; 9 bases align to TRBD1. This CDR3 has 16 residues. The J segment lost 7 bases and the V segment lost 3 bases, leaving 7 bases of the junction unmatched. The germline V gene has CDR1 LNHDA and CDR2 SQIVND (reference sequence). The CDR3 protein is CASSMDHRGQNSPLHF. The CDR3 DNA is TGTGCCAGTAGTATGGACCACAGGGGGCAAAATTCACCCCTCCACTTT.

The chain links TRBV27 to TRBJ1-2, with 10 bases lining up with TRBD1. V lost 6 bases, J lost 3 bases, and 7 bases stayed unmatched. This CDR3 is 15 amino acids long. Germline assignment: CDR1 MNHEY and CDR2 SMNVEV (reference sequence). The CDR3 region is CASRTGGPGDYGYTF. In DNA form, the CDR3 reads TGTGCCAGCAGGACAGGGGGCCCCGGGGACTATGGCTACACCTTC.

This chain uses TRBV19 with TRBJ2-1; 9 bases are shared with TRBD1. Germline V gene sequence: CDR1 LNHDA, CDR2 SQIVND (reference sequence). V gave up 3 bases and J gave up 9 bases; unmatched junction bases: 12. The CDR3 spans 16 residues. The CDR3 spells CASSIGTGTGKSEQFF. CDR3 bases: TGTGCCAGTAGTATTGGCACCGGGACAGGGAAGAGTGAGCAGTTCTTC.